This paragraph reports one T cell receptor beta chain. Looked up from germline, CDR1 is MGHRA and CDR2 is YSYEKL. The ends lost 0 bases at V and 2 bases at J; junction bases unmatched: 9. This CDR3 has 18 residues. The data are from a study of blood T cell repertoires in COVID-19. Study context: The samples span acute and convalescent COVID-19 from the United States, Italy and Spain. The cDNA or gDNA used as material had been derived from T cells, B-cell-depleted T cells, or PBMCs.

Under the authors' procedure: The authors estimated nucleated cell counts from reference gene primer amplification. Sequenced by immunoSEQ multiplex PCR; TCRdb stores in-frame clones only, minus some. That table is the source of V, J and clone size, and D and trimming were worked out from the DNA. The data hold roughly 150,000 clones, with 75% to 90% observed a single time. The chain is built from TRBV4-1 and TRBJ2-2; the match to TRBD1 covers 7 bases. This clonotype originated in a woman older than 75 with acute or convalescent COVID-19. Sequenced: peripheral blood. The CDR3 sequence is CASSQEGITGVNTGELFF. CDR3 nucleotide sequence: TGCGCCAGCAGCCAAGAGGGGATCACAGGGGTAAACACCGGGGAGCTGTTTTTT.